These 30 T cell receptor beta chains were sequenced from one sample in a study of blood T cell repertoires in COVID-19. Sequencing was performed with immunoSEQ multiplex PCR; in TCRdb, only in-frame clones are kept and a portion is missing. This table has hundreds of thousands of clones, 88% appearing once. Sequenced sample: PBMCs or T cells enriched from blood (not recorded which). The origin of the receptors is a woman aged 25 to 39 who had recovered from COVID-19.

The V call is TRBV7-9, the J call TRBJ1-1; D remains unclear. The V end was cut by 5 bases, the J end by 1 base, with 5 bases between. Per germline, CDR1 SEHNR and CDR2 FQNEAQ (reference sequence). This CDR3 is built from 12 residues. The CDR3 protein is CASSAPNTEAFF. As DNA, the CDR3 is TGTGCCAGCAGCGCGCCGAACACTGAAGCTTTCTTT.

The CDR3 spells CASGTSGSRFF. The CDR3 DNA follows: TGTGCCAGTGGGACTAGCGGGAGTCGGTTCTTC. The chain carries TRBV11-1 and TRBJ2-1; TRBD2 matches 14 bases. J lost 15 bases, V lost 9 bases, and 4 bases had no gene match. This CDR3 comprises 11 residues. Germline V gene lookup returns CDR1 SGHAT and CDR2 FQDESV (reference sequence).

The chain joins TRBV5-4 to TRBJ2-7, with 7 positions matching TRBD1. The CDR3 extends over 14 amino acids. Looked up from germline, CDR1 is SGHNT and CDR2 is YYREEE (reference sequence). V dropped 5 bases and J dropped 5; count of bases not matched to a gene: 10. Here the CDR3 reads CASSGTVTGNEQYF. As DNA, the CDR3 is TGTGCCAGCAGTGGGACAGTAACCGGCAACGAGCAGTACTTC.

This sequence joins TRBV30 and TRBJ1-2; TRBD1 aligns across 7 bases. CDR3 length: 13 amino acids. Germline V gives CDR1 GTSNPN, CDR2 SVGIG (reference sequence). CDR3 DNA sequence: TGTGGGGACAGCCGGCGTGTGACCTATGGCTACACCTTC. Translating gives CGDSRRVTYGYTF. The full variable domain, with the rest looked up from reference TRBV30 and TRBJ1-2, is SQTIHQWPATLVQPVGSPLSLECTVEGTSNPNLYWYRQAAGRGLQLLFYSVGIGQISSEVPQNLSASRPQDRQFILSSKKLLLSDSGFYLCGDSRRVTYGYTFGSGTRLTVV.

The rearrangement joins TRBV9 to TRBJ2-5, with 10 bases matching TRBD2. The CDR3 loop spans 17 amino acids. The trim removed 0 bases at V and 1 base at J, leaving 6 bases unmatched. Germline lookup yields CDR1 SGDLS and CDR2 YYNGEE. For the CDR3, the DNA is TGTGCCAGCAGCGTAGATCCTAGCGGGGGCCTCCAAGAGACCCAGTACTTC. Its translation: CASSVDPSGGLQETQYF.

This chain joins TRBV4-3 and TRBJ1-1; 9 positions match TRBD1. Trimming at V came to 3 bases and at J to 0 bases, leaving 8 bases not matched to a gene. The CDR3 covers 17 residues. In germline, CDR1 is LGHNA, CDR2 YSLEER. Written as DNA, the CDR3 is TGCGCCAGCAGCCAGGCCGGGACAGGGCGGCTGAACACTGAAGCTTTCTTT. This translates into CASSQAGTGRLNTEAFF.

The chain carries TRBV29-1 and TRBJ1-2; 12 bases match TRBD1. This CDR3 has 18 residues. The germline gives CDR1 SQVTM, CDR2 ANQGSEA. V lost 0 bases and J lost 5; bases outside the gene matches: 13. The CDR3 sequence is CSVEDPGTGGPMWYGYTF. In DNA, the CDR3 is TGCAGCGTTGAAGATCCGGGGACAGGGGGCCCCATGTGGTATGGCTACACCTTC.

The chain couples TRBV27 to TRBJ1-1, with 7 bases aligning to TRBD1. Trimming took 0 bases from V and 1 from J; bases not matched to a gene: 8. Germline V gene data show CDR1 as MNHEY and CDR2 as SMNVEV (reference sequence). This CDR3 has 17 amino acids. CDR3 amino acids: CASSLSNRGVWNTEAFF. CDR3 DNA: TGTGCCAGCAGTTTATCGAACAGGGGAGTATGGAACACTGAAGCTTTCTTT.

This clone appeared a single time. The chain carries TRBV2 and TRBJ2-7; no definite D call. The ends were cut back, 8 bases at V and 3 bases at J, with 14 bases in the middle. CDR1 and CDR2 (germline): SNHLY, FYNNEI. The CDR3 is 13 amino acids. The DNA of the CDR3 is TGTGCCAGCGAATTATGGCGGAACTACGAGCAGTACTTC. Encoded protein: CASELWRNYEQYF.

This chain connects TRBV6-2 or TRBV6-3 to TRBJ1-3; D is ambiguous. Germline CDR1 reads MNHEY; CDR2 reads SVGEGT. V lost 3 bases, J lost 0 bases, and 6 bases lay in between. The CDR3 has 14 residues. CDR3 amino acids: CASSYLGSGNTIYF. The CDR3 nucleotides read TGTGCCAGCAGTTATCTAGGCTCTGGAAACACCATATATTTT.

The chain is built from TRBV19 and TRBJ2-7, with a tentative D call TRBD2 (6 bases). Trimming shortened V by 5 bases and J by 7 bases, and 18 bases separated the two germline ends. Germline CDR1 LNHDA, CDR2 SQIVND (reference sequence). The length of the CDR3 is 14 residues. CDR3 DNA: TGTGCCAGTAGTGACGGGGGTGCCGGGGGAGAGCAGTACTTC. This codes for CASSDGGAGGEQYF.

This clone has a single count. The V gene is TRBV5-1, the J gene TRBJ2-1, with TRBD2 as a possible D gene (6 bases). Per germline, CDR1 SGHRS and CDR2 YFSETQ. The CDR3 runs to 16 residues. V lost 4 bases, J lost 8 bases, and 22 bases lay in between. As DNA, the CDR3 is TGCGCCAGCAGCCCGTTGGGCGGGATAGACCGGGATGAGCAGTTCTTC. It is translated as CASSPLGGIDRDEQFF.

The gene calls are TRBV27 and TRBJ2-4; TRBD2 matches 8 bases. The length of the CDR3 is 16 residues. Looked up from germline, CDR1 is MNHEY and CDR2 is SMNVEV (reference sequence). V trimming: 6 bases; J trimming: 0 bases; junction bases outside the gene matches: 7. CDR3 loop: CASRTSADLAKNIQYF. CDR3 nucleotide sequence: TGTGCCAGCAGGACTAGCGCAGATCTAGCCAAAAACATTCAGTACTTC.

The gene calls are TRBV19 and TRBJ1-1; TRBD1 might be the D (6 bases). The CDR3 extends over 14 amino acids. From germline, CDR1 is LNHDA and CDR2 SQIVND (reference sequence). V lost 5 bases and J lost 1, with 11 bases in between. The CDR3 is CASSWGGTNTEAFF. CDR3 nucleotide sequence: TGTGCCAGTAGTTGGGGGGGCACGAACACTGAAGCTTTCTTT.

V gene TRBV6-5 combines with J gene TRBJ1-1, with D hard to call. This CDR3 comprises 14 residues. Germline values: CDR1 MNHEY, CDR2 SVGAGI. Trimming removed 7 bases from V and 4 bases from J, with 16 bases in between. Here the CDR3 reads CASTSDTLRTEAFF. CDR3 bases: TGTGCCAGCACCTCTGACACCCTCCGCACTGAAGCTTTCTTT.

The chain carries TRBV28 and TRBJ1-1; D uncertain. Germline-derived CDR1 and CDR2 are MDHEN and SYDVKM. The CDR3 length is 12 residues. The ends were cut back, 6 bases at V and 4 bases at J, with 9 bases in the middle. CDR3 sequence reads: CASRVDITEAFF. DNA of the CDR3: TGTGCCAGCAGGGTTGACATCACTGAAGCTTTCTTT.

This chain connects TRBV6-5 to TRBJ1-6; D is uncertain. From germline, CDR1 is MNHEY and CDR2 SVGAGI. Trimming pared 6 bases from V and 2 bases from J, leaving 8 bases between. The CDR3 is 14 residues long. CDR3 region: CASSLYPYNSPLHF. The CDR3, as DNA: TGTGCCAGCAGCCTGTATCCCTATAATTCACCCCTCCACTTT.

This chain uses TRBV6-5 with TRBJ2-1; TRBD1 agrees at 9 bases. CDR1 MNHEY and CDR2 SVGAGI come from the germline V gene. The CDR3 is made up of 14 amino acids. The V segment lost 5 bases and the J segment 12 bases; nucleotides outside the gene matches: 11. The CDR3, as DNA: TGTGCCAGCAGTCCGCCGGGACAGGGAGTTGGGCAGTTCTTC. It yields the protein CASSPPGQGVGQFF.

This rearrangement joins TRBV6-1 to TRBJ1-5; no firm D call. The V end was cut by 2 bases, the J end by 4 bases, with 9 bases between. The CDR3 is made up of 14 amino acids. From germline, CDR1 is MNHNS and CDR2 SASEGT. CDR3 nucleotide sequence: TGTGCCAGCAGTGAATGGTCGGGGAATCAGCCCCAGCATTTT. The encoded protein is CASSEWSGNQPQHF.

The rearrangement links TRBV27 to TRBJ2-6; 10 bases map to TRBD1. V lost 5 bases, J lost 4 bases, and 8 bases stayed unmatched. The V gene's germline CDR1 is MNHEY and CDR2 SMNVEV (reference sequence). The CDR3 sequence is 17 residues long. CDR3 residues: CASSDDRGLSGANVLTF. As DNA, the CDR3 is TGTGCCAGCAGTGATGACAGGGGGCTATCAGGGGCCAACGTCCTGACTTTC.

CDR3 amino acids: CSAVKQPLEAFF. The CDR3, as DNA: TGCAGCGCCGTCAAACAACCCCTTGAAGCTTTCTTT. The V call is TRBV29-1, the J call TRBJ1-1; no clear D gene. V was cut by 7 bases and J by 7 bases, with 16 bases left in between. CDR1 and CDR2 from the germline V gene are SQVTM and ANQGSEA. CDR3 length: 12 amino acids.

The V call is TRBV4-1, the J call TRBJ2-1; TRBD2 aligns across 7 bases. Trimming cost V 4 bases and J 9 bases; bases outside gene matches: 3. There are 12 residues in the CDR3. In germline, CDR1 is MGHRA, CDR2 YSYEKL. In DNA, the CDR3 is TGCGCCAGCAGCCCGCGGGGGACTGAGCAGTTCTTC. Encoded protein: CASSPRGTEQFF.

V usage is TRBV2 and J usage is TRBJ2-7, with 8 bases identical to TRBD2. The CDR3 consists of 14 residues. Germline V CDR1 and CDR2: SNHLY, FYNNEI. V was clipped by 7 bases and J by 3 bases; unmatched bases: 8. This CDR3 reads CASIGGGGFYEQYF. CDR3 DNA: TGTGCCAGCATAGGTGGCGGGGGGTTCTACGAGCAGTACTTC.

The rearrangement joins TRBV7-8 to TRBJ2-5, with D tentatively TRBD2 (5 bases). Germline V gene lookup returns CDR1 SGHVS and CDR2 FQNEAQ. The CDR3 has 15 residues. V lost 0 bases, J lost 5 bases, and 13 bases lay in between. Here the CDR3 reads CASSLAAHRGETQYF. The CDR3 DNA sequence: TGTGCCAGCAGCTTAGCGGCACATCGAGGGGAGACCCAGTACTTC.

The chain has TRBV5-4 and TRBJ1-6, with 7 bases fitting TRBD1. This CDR3 spans 18 amino acids. The V and J ends lost 4 bases and 2 bases, in that order; junction bases with no gene match: 12. The germline CDR1 and CDR2 sequences are SGHNT and YYREEE (reference sequence). The CDR3 sequence is CASSPRSTQGTYNSPLHF. In DNA, the CDR3 is TGTGCCAGCAGCCCACGGTCCACACAGGGGACCTATAATTCACCCCTCCACTTT.

The chain has TRBV7-8 and TRBJ2-5; the D gene is possibly TRBD1 (6 bases). Trimming removed 1 base from V and 5 bases from J, with 8 bases in between. This CDR3 spans 13 amino acids. From germline, CDR1 is SGHVS and CDR2 FQNEAQ. The CDR3 reads CASSLVRGETQYF. The DNA of the CDR3 is TGTGCCAGCAGCTTAGTTAGGGGGGAGACCCAGTACTTC.

This chain joins TRBV5-6 and TRBJ2-7, with 8 bases that match TRBD2. The CDR3 sequence is 15 residues long. Per the germline V gene, CDR1 is SGHDT and CDR2 is YYEEEE. V trimming: 2 bases; J trimming: 7 bases; junction bases outside the gene matches: 11. For the CDR3, the DNA is TGTGCCAGCAGCTTCAATTTAGCGGGGACGGGGGAGCAGTACTTC. This translates into CASSFNLAGTGEQYF.

The gene calls are TRBV4-1 and TRBJ2-7; D possibly corresponds to TRBD1 (6 bases). Germline values: CDR1 MGHRA, CDR2 YSYEKL. The CDR3 runs 14 residues. The V and J ends lost 5 bases and 6 bases respectively, with 17 bases between them. The CDR3 protein is CASSAKRQGSEQYF. CDR3 nucleotide sequence: TGCGCCAGCAGCGCCAAGAGGCAGGGGTCCGAGCAGTACTTC.

V is TRBV13 and J is TRBJ2-1, with a possible D match to TRBD1 (6 bases). The CDR3 loop spans 14 amino acids. The germline gives CDR1 PRHDT, CDR2 FYEKMQ (reference sequence). Between the trimmed V and J ends, which lost 4 bases and 7 bases, there was a span of 14 bases. The CDR3 DNA reads TGTGCCAGCAGCTCTACCGGGACACAGAATGAGCAGTTCTTC. Translating gives CASSSTGTQNEQFF. The full variable domain, its missing parts supplied by reference TRBV13 and TRBJ2-1, is AAGVIQSPRHLIKEKRETATLKCYPIPRHDTVYWYQQGPGQDPQFLISFYEKMQSDKGSIPDRFSAQQFSDYHSELNMSSLELGDSALYFCASSSTGTQNEQFFGPGTRLTVL.

V gene TRBV7-8 combines with J gene TRBJ2-7; TRBD2 agrees at 7 bases. This CDR3 spans 15 amino acids. Trimming removed 5 bases from V and 0 bases from J; junction bases left unmatched: 7. Per the germline V gene, CDR1 is SGHVS and CDR2 is FQNEAQ. CDR3 DNA: TGTGCCAGCAGCGGCCTAGGGACTAACTCCTACGAGCAGTACTTC. As protein: CASSGLGTNSYEQYF.